This T cell receptor beta chain is from a study of blood T cell repertoires in COVID-19. On the study more broadly: The United States, Italy and Spain supplied acute and convalescent COVID-19 samples. Sample material is recorded as cDNA or gDNA derived from T cells, B-cell-depleted T cells, or PBMCs.

This clone has only one observation. Trimming removed 7 bases at V and 1 base at J, with 16 bases between. Germline V gene data show CDR1 as MNHEY and CDR2 as SVGAGI. This CDR3 has 15 residues. As handled by the study authors: Using reference gene primer amplification, nucleated cell counts were estimated. Sequencing was performed with immunoSEQ multiplex PCR; in TCRdb, only in-frame clones are kept and a portion is missing. V and J calls and clone size are those listed in that table; D and trimming were worked out from the DNA. The table shows more than 150,000 clones, with around 86% occurring only once.

The TCR originated in a man aged 35-49 years with acute or convalescent COVID-19. Material for sequencing was peripheral blood. The chain uses TRBV6-5 and TRBJ1-1; D gene unclear. The CDR3 loop is CASTPGGLPNTEAFF. The DNA for the CDR3 is TGTGCCAGCACCCCCGGTGGGCTCCCGAACACTGAAGCTTTCTTT.